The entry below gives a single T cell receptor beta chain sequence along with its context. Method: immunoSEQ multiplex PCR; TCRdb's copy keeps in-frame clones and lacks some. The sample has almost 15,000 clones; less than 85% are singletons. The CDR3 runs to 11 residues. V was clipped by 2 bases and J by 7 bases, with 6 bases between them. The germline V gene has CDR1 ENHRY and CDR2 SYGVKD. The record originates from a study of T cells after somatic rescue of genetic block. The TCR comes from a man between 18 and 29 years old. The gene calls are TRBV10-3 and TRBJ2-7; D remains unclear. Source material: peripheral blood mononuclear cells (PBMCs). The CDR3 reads CAISETAEQYF. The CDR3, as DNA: TGTGCCATCAGTGAGACGGCAGAGCAGTACTTC.